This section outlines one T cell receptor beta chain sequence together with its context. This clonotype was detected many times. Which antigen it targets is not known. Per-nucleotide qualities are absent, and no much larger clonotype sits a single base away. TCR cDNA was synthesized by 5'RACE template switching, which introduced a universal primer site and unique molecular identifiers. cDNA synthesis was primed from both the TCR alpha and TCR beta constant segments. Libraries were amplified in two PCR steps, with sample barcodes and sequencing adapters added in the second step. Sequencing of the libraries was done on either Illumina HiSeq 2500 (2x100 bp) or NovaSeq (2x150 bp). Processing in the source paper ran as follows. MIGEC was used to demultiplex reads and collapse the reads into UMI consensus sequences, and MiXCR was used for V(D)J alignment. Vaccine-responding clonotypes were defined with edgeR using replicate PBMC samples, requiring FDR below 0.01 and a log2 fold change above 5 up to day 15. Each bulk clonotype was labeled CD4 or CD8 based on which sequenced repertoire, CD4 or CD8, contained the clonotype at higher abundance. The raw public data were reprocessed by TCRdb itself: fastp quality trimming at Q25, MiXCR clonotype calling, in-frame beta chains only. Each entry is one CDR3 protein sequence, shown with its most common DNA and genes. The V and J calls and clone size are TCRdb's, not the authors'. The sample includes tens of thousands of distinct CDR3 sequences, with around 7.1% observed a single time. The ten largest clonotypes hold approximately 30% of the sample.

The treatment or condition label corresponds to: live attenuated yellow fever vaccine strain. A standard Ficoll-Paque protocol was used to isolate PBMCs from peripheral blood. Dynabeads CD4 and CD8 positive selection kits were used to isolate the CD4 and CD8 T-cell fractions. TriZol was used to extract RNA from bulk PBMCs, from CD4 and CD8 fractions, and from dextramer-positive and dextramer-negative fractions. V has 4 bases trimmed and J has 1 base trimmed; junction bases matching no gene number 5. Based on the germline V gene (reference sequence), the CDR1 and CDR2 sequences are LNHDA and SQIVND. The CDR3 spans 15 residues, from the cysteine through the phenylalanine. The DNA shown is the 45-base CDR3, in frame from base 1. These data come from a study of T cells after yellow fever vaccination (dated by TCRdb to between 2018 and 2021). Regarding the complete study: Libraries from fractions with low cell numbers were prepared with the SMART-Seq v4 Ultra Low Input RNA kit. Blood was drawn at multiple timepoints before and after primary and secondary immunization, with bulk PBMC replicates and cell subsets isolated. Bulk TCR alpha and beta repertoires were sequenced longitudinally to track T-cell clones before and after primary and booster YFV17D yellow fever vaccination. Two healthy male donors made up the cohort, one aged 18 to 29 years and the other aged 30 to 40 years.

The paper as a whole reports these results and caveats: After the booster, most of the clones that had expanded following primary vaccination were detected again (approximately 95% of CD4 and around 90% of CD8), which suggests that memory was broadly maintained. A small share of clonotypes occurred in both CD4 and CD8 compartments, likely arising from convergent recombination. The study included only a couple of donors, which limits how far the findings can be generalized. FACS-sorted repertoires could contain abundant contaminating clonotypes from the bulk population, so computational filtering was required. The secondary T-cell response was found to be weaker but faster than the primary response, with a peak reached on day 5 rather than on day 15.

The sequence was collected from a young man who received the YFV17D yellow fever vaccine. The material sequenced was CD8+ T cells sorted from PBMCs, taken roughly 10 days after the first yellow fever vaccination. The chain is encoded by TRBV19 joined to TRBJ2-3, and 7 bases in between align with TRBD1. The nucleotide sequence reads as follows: TGTGCCAGTAGTACGAGGACAGGCGGCACAGATACGCAGTATTTT. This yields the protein CASSTRTGGTDTQYF.